This TCR beta chain was recorded in a study of blood T cell repertoires in COVID-19. Turning to the study itself: T cells, B-cell-depleted T cells, or PBMCs supplied cDNA or gDNA.

Seattle's cohort entered during active infection and was followed longitudinally. Profiled with immunoSEQ multiplex PCR; TCRdb holds only in-frame clones, not every one. The data contain hundreds of thousands of clones, 65% to 90% of them seen just once; the ten biggest clones take up 4.5% to 6%. The sample taken for sequencing was peripheral blood. This sequence was found in a man aged 50 or older with COVID-19, enrolled during active disease.

The CDR3 is CAIRQGEIYGYTF. CDR3 coding DNA: TGTGCCATCAGACAGGGGGAAATCTATGGCTACACCTTC. This chain uses TRBV10-3 with TRBJ1-2, with 8 nucleotides matching TRBD1. Germline V gives CDR1 ENHRY, CDR2 SYGVKD. The junction had 4 bases not matched to a gene; V was cut back by 6 bases and J by 4 bases. CDR3 length equals 13 residues.